This is a list of T cell receptor beta chains from one sample in a study of shared clonotypes between healthy human individuals. Repertoires were generated with immunoSEQ multiplex PCR, while TCRdb's copy carries only in-frame clones and drops some. The data hold 1.5 million to 2.5 million clones, with approximately 94% observed a single time. The specimen was naive CD8+ T cells sorted from blood. All receptors come from a young man in good health. Both conserved end residues are part of each CDR3. The order of the fields is D gene, V gene, J gene, clone size, CDR3 protein, CDR3 DNA. The D gene is left open where the match is weak. Clone size appears in some rows only: once, few, many, or a class for an expanded clone.

d_gene: -
v_gene: TRBV7-9
j_gene: TRBJ2-1
abundance: -
CDR3aa: CASGGELSYNEQFF
CDR3nt: TGTGCCTCAGGCGGAGAACTCTCCTACAATGAGCAGTTCTTC

d_gene: -
v_gene: TRBV5-1
j_gene: TRBJ2-7
abundance: -
CDR3aa: CASSLAAGRYEQYF
CDR3nt: TGCGCCAGCAGCTTGGCCGCGGGCAGGTACGAGCAGTACTTC

d_gene: -
v_gene: TRBV10-3
j_gene: TRBJ1-1
abundance: once
CDR3aa: CAISDGWEFEVTEAFF
CDR3nt: TGTGCCATCAGTGACGGGTGGGAGTTTGAGGTCACTGAAGCTTTCTTT

d_gene: -
v_gene: TRBV6-5
j_gene: TRBJ2-5
abundance: -
CDR3aa: CASSYGVQREGETQYF
CDR3nt: TGTGCCAGCAGTTACGGCGTGCAGCGAGAGGGAGAGACCCAGTACTTC

d_gene: -
v_gene: TRBV4-3
j_gene: TRBJ2-3
abundance: -
CDR3aa: CASSPATAGSTDTQYF
CDR3nt: TGCGCCAGCAGCCCAGCGACGGCGGGGAGCACAGATACGCAGTATTTT

d_gene: -
v_gene: TRBV7-2
j_gene: TRBJ2-7
abundance: -
CDR3aa: CASSLVNEQYF
CDR3nt: TGTGCCAGCAGCTTAGTTAACGAGCAGTACTTC

d_gene: -
v_gene: TRBV28
j_gene: TRBJ2-7
abundance: -
CDR3aa: CASSFGGVGGSYEQYF
CDR3nt: TGTGCCAGCAGTTTTGGGGGCGTTGGAGGTAGCTACGAGCAGTACTTC

d_gene: TRBD1
v_gene: TRBV19
j_gene: TRBJ2-7
abundance: -
CDR3aa: CASSLRPGTGAYEQYF
CDR3nt: TGTGCCAGTAGTCTAAGACCGGGGACAGGGGCCTACGAGCAGTACTTC

d_gene: -
v_gene: TRBV7-9
j_gene: TRBJ2-2
abundance: -
CDR3aa: CASRPSHMAPTGELFF
CDR3nt: TGTGCCAGCAGGCCATCCCACATGGCCCCCACCGGGGAGCTGTTTTTT

d_gene: -
v_gene: TRBV4-1
j_gene: TRBJ1-2
abundance: -
CDR3aa: CASSQSSAGNYGYTF
CDR3nt: TGCGCCAGCAGCCAAAGTTCGGCCGGGAACTATGGCTACACCTTC